These 15 T cell receptor beta chains share one sample of origin, sequenced in a study of T cells in Graves' hyperthyroidism and ophthalmopathy. RNA transcripts gave rise to amplified TCR beta CDR3 regions. Initially, a first-round RT-PCR of the TCR CDR3 employed the HTBI primer set. Via MiXCR, TCRdb re-called the multiplex PCR reads, giving one row per CDR3 protein. The sample lists hundreds of thousands of distinct CDR3 sequences, over 35% occurring once. Material: blood. The receptors here all came from a young man with Graves' hyperthyroidism.

This clonotype was counted between two and nine times. V usage is TRBV4-1 and J usage is TRBJ1-5, with D hard to call. The V end was cut by 2 bases, the J end by 7 bases, with 9 bases between. The CDR3 totals 13 residues. Germline V gene data show CDR1 as MGHRA and CDR2 as YSYEKL. The CDR3 is CASSQPSGQPQHF. In DNA form, the CDR3 reads TGCGCCAGCAGCCAACCGTCGGGCCAGCCCCAGCATTTT.

The table lists this clonotype with a count of one. A much bigger clone sits one base away, suggesting this may be a read error. J is TRBJ2-5 and V is TRBV20-1, with D hard to call. CDR1 and CDR2 (germline): DFQATT, SNEGSKA (reference sequence). The CDR3 sequence is 13 residues long. CDR3 DNA: TGCAGTGCCGGTACGGCTTATGAAGAGACCCACTACTTC. Its translation: CSAGTAYEETHYF.

This clonotype was recorded at least ten times. This sequence joins TRBV7-9 and TRBJ1-1; TRBD1 might be the D (5 bases). Trimming cost V 7 bases and J 3 bases, with 12 bases left between them. Germline lookup yields CDR1 SEHNR and CDR2 FQNEAQ (reference sequence). The CDR3 is 13 amino acids. The DNA for the CDR3 is TGTGCCAGCACCTTCGGGGGATACACTGAAGCTTTCTTT. Encoded protein: CASTFGGYTEAFF. The full variable domain, in which reference TRBV7-9 and TRBJ1-1 provide the parts outside the CDR3, is DTGVSQNPRHKITKRGQNVTFRCDPISEHNRLYWYRQTLGQGPEFLTYFQNEAQLEKSRLLSDRFSAERPKGSFSTLEIQRTEQGDSAMYLCASTFGGYTEAFFGQGTRLTVV.

The chain is built from TRBV7-9 and TRBJ1-5; D might be TRBD1 (6 bases). Germline CDR1 and CDR2: SEHNR and FQNEAQ (reference sequence). Trimming stripped 1 base from V and 6 bases from J, with 13 bases between. The CDR3 consists of 15 residues. The CDR3 loop is CASSLGGQRGQPQHF. Here the CDR3 DNA reads TGTGCCAGCAGCTTAGGAGGACAGAGGGGTCAGCCCCAGCATTTT.

V usage is TRBV7-8 and J usage is TRBJ2-2, with TRBD2 identical over 12 bases. V shed 4 bases, J shed 7 bases, and the junction held 7 bases outside the gene matches. The CDR3 length is 16 residues. Germline V lookup: CDR1 SGHVS, CDR2 FQNEAQ. The CDR3 spells CASSSSSSGRGGELFF. The CDR3, as DNA: TGTGCCAGCAGCTCCTCCTCTAGCGGGAGGGGCGGGGAGCTGTTTTTT.

This clonotype was seen only a few times. This sequence joins TRBV20-1 and TRBJ2-5, with 11 bases fitting TRBD2. The CDR3 is 17 amino acids. The ends lost 3 bases at V and 5 bases at J; junction bases unmatched: 14. Germline loops: CDR1 DFQATT, CDR2 SNEGSKA (reference sequence). The CDR3 here is CSASSSGGNLQRETQYF. The CDR3 DNA reads as TGCAGTGCTAGTTCTAGCGGGGGGAACCTCCAAAGGGAGACCCAGTACTTC.

The J gene is TRBJ2-7, the V gene TRBV10-3; 7 bases fit TRBD1. The CDR3 spans 13 residues. CDR1 ENHRY and CDR2 SYGVKD come from the germline V gene. The J segment lost 3 bases and the V segment lost 11 bases, leaving 10 bases of the junction unmatched. CDR3 sequence reads: CAVSERDSYEQYF. CDR3 nucleotides: TGTGCCGTTAGTGAGAGGGACAGCTACGAGCAGTACTTC.

Note on this clonotype: One end of the junction does not line up with germline, which may come from a read error. This chain links TRBV2 with TRBJ2-7; tentatively, D is TRBD2 (6 bases). The CDR3 consists of 14 residues. In germline, CDR1 is SNHLY, CDR2 FYNNEI. CDR3 in DNA: TGTGCCGGCAGCATCACTTGGCGGGACTACGAGCAGTACTTC. It codes for CAGSITWRDYEQYF.

This clonotype was counted between two and nine times. The chain carries TRBV29-1 and TRBJ1-1; no clear D. V dropped 8 bases and J dropped 1 base, with 8 bases sitting between them. The CDR3 runs to 11 residues. The V gene's germline CDR1 is SQVTM and CDR2 ANQGSEA. The DNA for the CDR3 is TGCAGCTTGGCGGCGAACACTGAAGCTTTCTTT. Its translation: CSLAANTEAFF.

The rearrangement uses TRBV7-3 and TRBJ2-5, with D maybe TRBD2 (6 bases). Trimming removed 1 base at V and 10 bases at J, with 10 bases between. This CDR3 comprises 12 residues. CDR1 and CDR2 (germline): SGHTA, FQGTGA. CDR3 in DNA: TGTGCCAGCAGCTTAATGGGGGGAAACCAGTACTTC. Its translation: CASSLMGGNQYF.

This clonotype was detected a few times. The chain is built from TRBV4-2 and TRBJ2-7; possibly TRBD2 for D (5 bases). The length of the CDR3 is 14 residues. Trimming took 1 base from V and 4 from J, leaving 11 bases between them. Germline values: CDR1 LGHNA, CDR2 YNFKEQ. CDR3 coding DNA: TGTGCCAGCAGCCAAGCCGGGAATGCTTACGAGCAGTACTTC. This encodes CASSQAGNAYEQYF.

This clonotype has only a few counts. This chain uses TRBV5-6 with TRBJ1-2; maybe TRBD1 (5 bases). CDR3 length: 15 residues. V was pared by 2 bases and J by 7 bases, with 18 bases between. Germline V lookup: CDR1 SGHDT, CDR2 YYEEEE. CDR3 protein: CASSFVQGAASGYTF. Written as DNA, the CDR3 is TGTGCCAGCAGCTTCGTTCAGGGAGCCGCTAGTGGCTACACCTTC.

The table lists this clonotype with many counts. The chain uses TRBV2 and TRBJ2-5, with no clear D. The CDR3 totals 14 residues. Germline assignment: CDR1 SNHLY and CDR2 FYNNEI. V was cut by 6 bases and J by 1 base, with 12 bases left in between. The CDR3 loop is CASSSGRSQETQYF. CDR3 coding DNA: TGTGCCAGCAGCTCCGGACGTAGCCAAGAGACCCAGTACTTC. Filled out from reference TRBV2 and TRBJ2-5, the complete variable domain reads EPEVTQTPSHQVTQMGQEVILRCVPISNHLYFYWYRQILGQKVEFLVSFYNNEISEKSEIFDDQFSVERPDGSNFTLKIRSTKLEDSAMYFCASSSGRSQETQYFGPGTRLLVL.

Many counts were recorded for this clonotype. This chain connects TRBV7-9 to TRBJ2-5; perhaps TRBD2 as D (5 bases). The CDR3 covers 14 residues. Trimming took off 5 bases at V and 7 bases at J, with 17 bases between the two ends. Germline CDR1 SEHNR, CDR2 FQNEAQ (reference sequence). CDR3 bases: TGTGCCAGCAGCCCCGAGGTGATGGGAGCGACCCAGTACTTC. Translation gives CASSPEVMGATQYF. Full variable domain (missing parts from reference TRBV7-9 and TRBJ2-5): DTGVSQNPRHKITKRGQNVTFRCDPISEHNRLYWYRQTLGQGPEFLTYFQNEAQLEKSRLLSDRFSAERPKGSFSTLEIQRTEQGDSAMYLCASSPEVMGATQYFGPGTRLLVL.

This clonotype was recorded many times. The rearrangement joins TRBV2 to TRBJ1-5; D call uncertain. Germline CDR1 is SNHLY and CDR2 is FYNNEI. The CDR3 length is 13 residues. V shed 6 bases and J shed 3 bases, with 9 bases lying between them. CDR3 sequence: CASRGPNNQPQHF. Written as DNA, the CDR3 is TGTGCCAGCAGGGGTCCGAACAATCAGCCCCAGCATTTT.